Listed here are 3 T cell receptor beta chains from one sample, sequenced in a study of blood T cells in healthy people across ages (dated by TCRdb to about 2015). Libraries came from 5' RACE. A second PCR of about 6 to 11 cycles was performed with a sample-barcoded 5' primer and a J-beta primer mix. Using fastp at Q25 and MiXCR, TCRdb reprocessed the public reads and kept productive beta chains. All rows with the same CDR3 protein become a single entry with the most common DNA and genes. The sample yields 1,800,000 or so distinct CDR3 sequences; 39% were counted once. The ten biggest clones cover roughly 24% of the sample. The sample taken for sequencing was blood. These receptors were collected from a human donor in good health.

The table lists this clonotype with a few counts. V and J are TRBV9 and TRBJ2-7; the match to TRBD2 covers 8 bases. This CDR3 is 15 amino acids long. Losses at the gene ends were 4 bases for V and 5 bases for J; bases not matched to a gene: 11. Germline assignment: CDR1 SGDLS and CDR2 YYNGEE. The CDR3 here is CASSPPAGASDEQYF. The CDR3, as DNA: TGTGCCAGCAGCCCTCCAGCGGGGGCCTCGGACGAGCAGTACTTC.

The chain couples TRBV12-3 or TRBV12-4 to TRBJ1-5, with 8 bases that match TRBD1. V lost 5 bases and J lost 7; bases outside the gene matches: 10. CDR3 size: 15 residues. CDR3 nucleotide sequence: TGTGCCAGCAGTGATCAAGTGGCAGGGGGCCAGCCCCAGCATTTT. As protein: CASSDQVAGGQPQHF.

V is TRBV27 and J is TRBJ2-6; no firm D call. The V end lost 4 bases, the J end lost 4 bases, and 14 bases lay between the germline ends. Germline CDR1 reads MNHEY; CDR2 reads SMNVEV (reference sequence). The CDR3 sequence is 16 residues long. CDR3 nucleotides: TGTGCCAGCAGTTCCGCCCCCATCGCGGGGGCCAACGTCCTGACTTTC. This translates into CASSSAPIAGANVLTF.